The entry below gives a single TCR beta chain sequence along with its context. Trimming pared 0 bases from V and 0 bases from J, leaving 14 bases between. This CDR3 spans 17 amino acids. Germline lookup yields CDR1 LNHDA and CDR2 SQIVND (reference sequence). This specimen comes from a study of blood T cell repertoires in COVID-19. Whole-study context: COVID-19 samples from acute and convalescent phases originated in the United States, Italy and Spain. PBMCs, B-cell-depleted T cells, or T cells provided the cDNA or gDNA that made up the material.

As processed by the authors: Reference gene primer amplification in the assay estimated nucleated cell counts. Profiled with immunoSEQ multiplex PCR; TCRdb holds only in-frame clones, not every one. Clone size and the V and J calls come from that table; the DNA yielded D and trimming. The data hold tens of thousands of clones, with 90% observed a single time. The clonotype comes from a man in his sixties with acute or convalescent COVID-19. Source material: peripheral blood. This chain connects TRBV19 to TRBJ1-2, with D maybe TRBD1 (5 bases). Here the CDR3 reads CASSIDSITGPNYGYTF. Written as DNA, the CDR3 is TGTGCCAGTAGTATAGACTCTATTACAGGACCTAACTATGGCTACACCTTC.